This TCR beta chain was captured in a study of shared clonotypes between healthy human individuals. Study-level findings and limits: Unshared clonotypes carried lower generation probabilities than those common to all four donors.

Generated by immunoSEQ multiplex PCR, the TCRdb table keeps only in-frame clones and is missing some. The sample includes approximately 1,500,000 clones, 98% of them seen just once. This CDR3 spans 16 amino acids. V lost 5 bases, J lost 10 bases, and 24 bases lay in between. The germline V gene has CDR1 SGHTA and CDR2 FQGTGA. For this clone: Its target is unknown.

The chain couples TRBV7-3 to TRBJ2-1; a possible D gene is TRBD2 (6 bases). The sequencing input was naive CD4+ T cells sorted from blood. Documented subset: CD45RA+ positively selected. The source of this sequence is a man aged 25 to 40 in good health. The CDR3 is CASSVGAGSGRIEQFF. The CDR3 bases are TGTGCCAGCAGCGTTGGTGCGGGTAGCGGAAGAATCGAGCAGTTCTTC.